This T cell receptor beta chain was obtained from a study of blood T cell repertoires in COVID-19. Per the study methods: For nucleated cells, counts were estimated from reference gene primer amplification. Produced via immunoSEQ multiplex PCR; TCRdb's table is partial and in-frame only. Clone size and V and J calls were adopted from that table, with D and trimming inferred from the DNA. The table has around 100,000 clones, less than 90% seen once. Unmatched junction bases numbered 5, after V lost 3 bases and J lost 4 bases. CDR3 length equals 16 residues. The germline V gene encodes CDR1 SEHNR and CDR2 FQNEAQ (reference sequence).

The rearrangement uses TRBV7-9 and TRBJ2-2; 10 bases fit TRBD1. Source material: peripheral blood. The TCR was taken from a man older than 75 with acute or convalescent COVID-19. Written as DNA, the CDR3 is TGTGCCAGCAGCTTGGACAGGGGGGCCGCCACCGGGGAGCTGTTTTTT. Translating it yields CASSLDRGAATGELFF.